This TCR beta chain stems from a study of T-cell memory formation after mild COVID-19. TCRdb reanalysed the 5' RACE reads using MiXCR and keeps one entry per CDR3 protein. The sample records 380,000 or so distinct CDR3 sequences, over 13% being singletons. Germline CDR1 SGHTA, CDR2 FQGNSA. The CDR3 consists of 14 residues. Between the trimmed V and J ends, which lost 3 bases and 2 bases, there was a span of 9 bases. The specimen sequenced was PBMCs or a T cell subset sorted from them (not recorded which). The source of this sequence is a man between 18 and 29 years old who had mild COVID-19 (a few samples of this study predate the infection). Cell type and time point are not known. The rearrangement uses TRBV7-2 and TRBJ2-3; D remains unclear. CDR3 sequence: CASSFHRYTDTQYF. CDR3 nucleotide sequence: TGTGCCAGCAGCTTCCACAGATACACAGATACGCAGTATTTT. The variable domain in full, completed from reference TRBV7-2 and TRBJ2-3, reads GAGVSQSPSNKVTEKGKDVELRCDPISGHTALYWYRQSLGQGLEFLIYFQGNSAPDKSGLPSDRFSAERTGGSVSTLTIQRTQQEDSAVYLCASSFHRYTDTQYFGPGTRLTVL.